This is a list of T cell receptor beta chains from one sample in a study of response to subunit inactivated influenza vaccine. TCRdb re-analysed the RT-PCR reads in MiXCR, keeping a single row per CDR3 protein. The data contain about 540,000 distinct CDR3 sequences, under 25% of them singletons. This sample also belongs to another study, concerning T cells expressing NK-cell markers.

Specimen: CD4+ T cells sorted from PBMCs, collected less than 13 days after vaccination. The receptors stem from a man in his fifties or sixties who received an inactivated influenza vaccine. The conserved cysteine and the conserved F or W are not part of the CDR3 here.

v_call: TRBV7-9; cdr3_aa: ASSPGGEASPLH
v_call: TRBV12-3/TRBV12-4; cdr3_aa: ASSLARGYGYT
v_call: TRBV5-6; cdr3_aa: ASRLEPTDYEQY
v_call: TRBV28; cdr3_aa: ASRSGGSPEF
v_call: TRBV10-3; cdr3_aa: AISKGTATNEKLF
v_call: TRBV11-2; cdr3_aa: ASSLVRFYEQY
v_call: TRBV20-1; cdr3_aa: SASPSSGTGEQY
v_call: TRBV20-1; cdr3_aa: SARPGLAVYNEQF
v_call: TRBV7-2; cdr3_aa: ASSLGWVTTPQH
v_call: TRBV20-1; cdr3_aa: SASTGQGLGELF
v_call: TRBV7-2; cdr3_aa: ASSHRQGQETQY